This T cell receptor (beta chain) was identified during a study of PD-1 blockade in classical Hodgkin lymphoma. Note on this clone: Antigen specificity is unknown.

Every one of the patients relapsed after autologous stem cell transplantation (brentuximab vedotin exposure was variable). The study's findings and limits: By C4D1, CD4+ diversity increased significantly, especially in complete responders.

Germline lookup yields CDR1 LGHNA and CDR2 YNFKEQ. CDR3 length: 15 residues. The V and J ends lost 1 base and 0 bases respectively, with 7 bases between them. Only in-frame clones appear in the TCRdb table, and some are missing; sequencing was by immunoSEQ multiplex PCR. The profile shows tens of thousands of clones, just over 85% of them singletons. The sequence came from a human donor with classical Hodgkin lymphoma. Here the sequenced sample was peripheral blood mononuclear cells (PBMCs), taken at baseline. The chain carries TRBV4-2 and TRBJ2-1; D uncertain. The CDR3 bases are TGTGCCAGCAGCCAAGTCAATCCCTCCTACAATGAGCAGTTCTTC. Protein sequence: CASSQVNPSYNEQFF.